This is a list of T cell receptor beta chains from one sample in a study of breast tumors, draining lymph nodes, adjacent tissues. Using its own MiXCR run on the multiplex PCR reads, TCRdb lists one record per CDR3 protein. The profile shows 12,000 or so distinct CDR3 sequences, about 56% of them singletons. Sequencing input: breast tumor tissue. The source is a female donor with breast cancer. Some clones in this sample may be carry-over from other donors' samples. Both conserved end residues are part of each CDR3. D genes are given only for firm matches. Not every row has a clone size; where given, it reads once, few, many or a size class.

TRBV20-1	TRBJ2-1	TRBD2	.	CSAMHGTSGSNEQFF	TGCAGTGCTATGCATGGGACTAGCGGGAGCAATGAGCAGTTCTTC
TRBV15	TRBJ1-2	TRBD1	.	CATSRPGTGLYGYTF	TGTGCCACCAGCAGACCCGGGACAGGGCTATATGGCTACACCTTC
TRBV6-5	TRBJ2-7	.	.	CASSYSSTGRYEQYF	TGTGCCAGCAGTTACTCCTCGACAGGGAGGTACGAGCAGTACTTC
TRBV7-8	TRBJ2-3	.	many	CASSLGAAPASTDTQYF	TGTGCCAGCAGCTTAGGGGCGGCCCCTGCTAGCACAGATACGCAGTATTTT
TRBV11-2	TRBJ2-3	.	many	CASSLGAGQFSDTQYF	TGTGCCAGCAGCTTAGGAGCGGGACAATTTTCAGATACGCAGTATTTT
TRBV19	TRBJ2-3	.	.	CASSISGGTDTQYF	TGTGCCAGTAGTATATCAGGGGGCACAGATACGCAGTATTTT
TRBV19	TRBJ2-3	TRBD2	.	CASSIWSSGDTDTQYF	TGTGCCAGTAGTATTTGGTCTAGCGGGGACACAGATACGCAGTATTTT
TRBV5-1	TRBJ1-6	TRBD1	medium-sized	CASSLQGDESPLHF	TGCGCCAGCAGCCTACAGGGGGATGAATCACCCCTCCACTTT
TRBV12-5	TRBJ2-2	.	.	CASGLSSGLAGELFF	TGTGCTAGTGGTTTGTCCTCAGGGTTGGCCGGGGAGCTGTTTTTT
TRBV19	TRBJ2-3	TRBD2	.	CASAVAGGTDTQYF	TGTGCCAGTGCGGTAGCGGGGGGCACAGATACGCAGTATTTT
TRBV27	TRBJ1-6	TRBD1	.	CASKPGGVSSYNSPLHF	TGTGCCAGCAAGCCAGGGGGCGTCAGCTCCTATAATTCACCCCTCCACTTT
TRBV28	TRBJ2-3	TRBD2	medium-sized	CATGGTSREYF	TGTGCCACAGGCGGGACTAGCCGCGAGTATTTT
TRBV11-2	TRBJ2-3	.	.	CASGFGGPGDTQYF	TGTGCCAGCGGCTTCGGAGGCCCCGGGGATACGCAGTATTTT
TRBV5-8	TRBJ1-2	.	.	CASSPPTQGGGYGYTF	TGTGCCAGCAGCCCCCCTACACAGGGAGGAGGCTATGGCTACACCTTC
TRBV9	TRBJ1-4	.	.	CASSPSVTSNEKLFF	TGTGCCAGCAGCCCCTCTGTGACATCCAATGAAAAACTGTTTTTT